The present entry profiles one T cell receptor (beta chain) with its context. These data originate in a study of cytomegalovirus exposure and HLA in healthy donors. As for the study in general: Researchers found that just over 80% of 350 to 500 genotyped donors fell within the Caucasian-associated ancestry cluster.

13 Jbeta primers and 60 Vbeta primers were used for the PCR. The assay was immunoSEQ multiplex PCR, and TCRdb's table has in-frame clones only and misses some. The sample comprises around 130,000 clones, around 79% of which are singletons, and over 2% rests with the top ten. Material for sequencing was PBMCs. This sequence originates from a middle-aged woman in good health and CMV-seropositive.

In DNA form, the CDR3 reads TGTGCCAGCAGCGTAGACAGGGGGATGAACACTGAAGCTTTCTTT. It codes for CASSVDRGMNTEAFF. The chain uses TRBV9 and TRBJ1-1; 8 nucleotides align to TRBD1. Germline V gene sequence: CDR1 SGDLS, CDR2 YYNGEE. V lost 0 bases and J lost 0; bases outside the gene matches: 1. This CDR3 region has 15 residues.